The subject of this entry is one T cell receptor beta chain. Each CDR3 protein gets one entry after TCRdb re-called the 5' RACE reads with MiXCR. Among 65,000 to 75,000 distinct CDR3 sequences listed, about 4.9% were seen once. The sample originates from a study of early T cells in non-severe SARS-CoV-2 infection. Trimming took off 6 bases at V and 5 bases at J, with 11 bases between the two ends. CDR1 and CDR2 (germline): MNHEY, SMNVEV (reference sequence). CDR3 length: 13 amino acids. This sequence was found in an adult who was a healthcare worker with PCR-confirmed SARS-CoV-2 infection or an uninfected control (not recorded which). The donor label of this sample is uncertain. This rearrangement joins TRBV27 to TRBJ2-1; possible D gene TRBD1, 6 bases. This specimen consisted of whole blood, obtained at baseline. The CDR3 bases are TGTGCCAGCAGGGACAGTTACCACAATGAGCAGTTCTTC. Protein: CASRDSYHNEQFF.